This T cell receptor (beta chain) was profiled in a study of blood T cell repertoires in COVID-19. The CDR3 is made up of 14 amino acids. CDR1 and CDR2 from the germline V gene are MNHEY and SMNVEV (reference sequence). V was clipped by 0 bases and J by 3 bases; unmatched bases: 0. Cohort 3 donors counted as recovered after two negative PCRs, clearance, or resolved symptoms. This table comes from immunoSEQ multiplex PCR, and its TCRdb copy is limited to in-frame clones, with some not included. The repertoire holds roughly 140,000 clones, approximately 80% seen once, with roughly 6.4% in the top ten. The material sequenced was PBMCs or T cells enriched from blood (not recorded which). The chain couples TRBV27 to TRBJ2-5; TRBD1 matches at 8 bases. This clonotype was sampled from a woman aged 40-49 years who had recovered from COVID-19. In nucleotides, the CDR3 is TGTGCCAGCAGTTTATCGACAGGGGAAGAGACCCAGTACTTC. It is translated as CASSLSTGEETQYF.